A selection of T cell receptor beta chains follows, all from one sample in a study of cytomegalovirus exposure and HLA in healthy donors. Clones were read by immunoSEQ multiplex PCR, and TCRdb kept only the in-frame ones, dropping some. Counted here are 280,000 or so clones, around 90% occurring once; the ten biggest clones make up about 2.5%. Sequencing was done on a sample of PBMCs. Receptors originate from a woman aged 18-29 years in good health and CMV-seronegative. The CDR3 runs from the conserved cysteine through the conserved F or W. The D gene is left open where the match is weak. Clone size is stated in some rows and not others, as once, few, many or a class when expanded.

j_gene: TRBJ2-5; d_gene: TRBD1; v_gene: TRBV29-1; abundance: .; CDR3aa: CSAEPGQGMETQYF; CDR3nt: TGCAGCGCTGAGCCGGGACAGGGGATGGAGACCCAGTACTTC
j_gene: TRBJ2-2; d_gene: .; v_gene: TRBV9; abundance: .; CDR3aa: CASSGPFRAPEGTGELFF; CDR3nt: TGTGCCAGCAGCGGACCATTCCGGGCCCCCGAGGGCACCGGGGAGCTGTTTTTT
j_gene: TRBJ2-2; d_gene: TRBD2; v_gene: TRBV4-1; abundance: .; CDR3aa: CASSPTGLAGAIANTGELFF; CDR3nt: TGCGCCAGCAGCCCAACCGGACTAGCGGGGGCCATCGCGAACACCGGGGAGCTGTTTTTT
j_gene: TRBJ2-5; d_gene: TRBD2; v_gene: TRBV7-6; abundance: .; CDR3aa: CASSLKPGGMKETQYF; CDR3nt: TGTGCCAGCAGTTTAAAACCGGGGGGGATGAAAGAGACCCAGTACTTC
j_gene: TRBJ2-1; d_gene: .; v_gene: TRBV2; abundance: .; CDR3aa: CASSPDSSYNEQFF; CDR3nt: TGTGCCAGCAGTCCGGACTCCTCCTACAATGAGCAGTTCTTC
j_gene: TRBJ1-1; d_gene: .; v_gene: TRBV15; abundance: .; CDR3aa: CATSKQGNTEAFF; CDR3nt: TGTGCCACCAGCAAACAGGGGAACACTGAAGCTTTCTTT
j_gene: TRBJ2-3; d_gene: .; v_gene: TRBV4-1; abundance: .; CDR3aa: CASSHSNQGRSRTDTQYF; CDR3nt: TGCGCCAGCAGCCATTCGAACCAGGGGCGAAGCCGCACAGATACGCAGTATTTT
j_gene: TRBJ2-7; d_gene: .; v_gene: TRBV4-1; abundance: few; CDR3aa: CASSLHSDSSPYEQYF; CDR3nt: TGCGCCAGCAGCCTCCACTCGGACAGTTCACCCTACGAGCAGTACTTC
j_gene: TRBJ1-1; d_gene: TRBD1; v_gene: TRBV13; abundance: .; CDR3aa: CASSPGGAAEAFF; CDR3nt: TGTGCCAGCAGCCCAGGGGGTGCCGCTGAAGCTTTCTTT
j_gene: TRBJ2-1; d_gene: .; v_gene: TRBV7-6; abundance: .; CDR3aa: CASSLARTYNEQFF; CDR3nt: TGTGCCAGCAGCTTAGCCAGGACCTACAATGAGCAGTTCTTC
j_gene: TRBJ1-1; d_gene: .; v_gene: TRBV10-3; abundance: few; CDR3aa: CAISRADTEAFF; CDR3nt: TGTGCCATCAGTCGAGCGGACACTGAAGCTTTCTTT